These T cell receptor beta chains were read from a single sample in a study of tumor-infiltrating lymphocytes in primary liver carcinoma. TCRdb ran MiXCR on the multiplex PCR reads and lists one entry per CDR3 protein. The data show around 330,000 distinct CDR3 sequences, almost 60% seen once. Sequencing was carried out using peripheral blood. These receptors all come from a woman aged 25 to 45 with primary liver carcinoma and hepatitis B virus infection. CDR3s include the opening cysteine and the closing phenylalanine or tryptophan. The D gene is left open where the match is weak. Clone size is stated in some rows and not others, as once, few, many or a class when expanded.

D	V	J	size	DNA	CDR3
TRBD2	TRBV6-6	TRBJ2-5	-	TGTGCCATCATTTACCCAGCGGGAGGGGAGACCCAGTACTTC	CAIIYPAGGETQYF
TRBD1	TRBV6-1	TRBJ2-3	once	TGTGCCAGCGACAGGGGGAGGAATACAGATACGCAGTATTTT	CASDRGRNTDTQYF
TRBD1	TRBV29-1	TRBJ2-3	many	TGCAGCGTTGAGGCAACCGGGACAGGGAAGACGGTTACTAGCACAGATACGCAGTATTTT	CSVEATGTGKTVTSTDTQYF
-	TRBV4-3	TRBJ1-6	-	TGCGCCAACAGCCAAGGTGTGGATTCACTCCTCCACTTT	CANSQGVDSLLHF
TRBD2	TRBV2	TRBJ2-3	-	TGTGCCAGCAGTGAAGCGCTTCTTACTAGCGGGGTCACAGATACGCAGTATTTT	CASSEALLTSGVTDTQYF
-	TRBV6-2/TRBV6-3	TRBJ2-5	few	TGTGCCAGCACCCCCGGGGGTGGCCGGCTTGAGACCCAGTACTTC	CASTPGGGRLETQYF
TRBD1	TRBV5-5	TRBJ2-2	-	TGTGCCAGCAGCTTCCGGGACAGCCCTGGCGGGGAGCTGTTTTTT	CASSFRDSPGGELFF
TRBD1	TRBV4-2	TRBJ1-5	many	TGTGCCAGCAGCCAAGATTGGGAGGGGGCAGGTCAGCCCCAGCATTTT	CASSQDWEGAGQPQHF
TRBD1	TRBV6-5	TRBJ1-2	-	TGTGCCAGCAGTTATGCGGGACAGGGATACGGCTACACCTTC	CASSYAGQGYGYTF
-	TRBV6-6	TRBJ1-5	-	TGTGCCAGCAGTTATAAGACAGAGAATCAGCCCCAGCATTTT	CASSYKTENQPQHF
-	TRBV4-2	TRBJ2-1	once	TGTGCCAGCAGCCAAGTAGTGAGTATCCGAAGCTCATACAATGAACAGTTCTTC	CASSQVVSIRSSYNEQFF
-	TRBV5-6	TRBJ2-1	many	TGTGCCAGCAGCCGAAACGGACTCTCCTACAATGAGCAGTTCTTC	CASSRNGLSYNEQFF
-	TRBV5-5	TRBJ2-3	few	TGTGCCAGCAGCTTGTGGCTTGGGTCCCCAGGAGATACGCAGTATTTT	CASSLWLGSPGDTQYF
-	TRBV7-9	TRBJ2-5	-	TGTGCCAGCAGCTTAGGGGTAGTCCCTCTCCAAGAGACCCAGTACTTC	CASSLGVVPLQETQYF
-	TRBV11-2	TRBJ1-1	-	TGTGCCAGCAGCTTAGTCTCAGGGTGGAACACTGAAGCTTCCTTT	CASSLVSGWNTEASF